This section outlines one T cell receptor beta chain sequence together with its context. With baseline, cycle 4 day 1, and cycle 7 day 1 as timepoints, blood was sampled. The sample is drawn from a study of OX40 agonist ivuxolimab in advanced cancers. Overall study context: Patients received the agonistic anti-OX40 (CD134) antibody ivuxolimab. There were three patients with partial responses, one having hepatocellular carcinoma and two cutaneous melanoma.

Libraries were prepared by immunoSEQ multiplex PCR; TCRdb keeps only in-frame clonotypes and omits some of them. Counted here are roughly 100,000 clones, around 85% occurring once; the ten biggest clones make up roughly 1.5%. Trimming took off 2 bases at V and 9 bases at J, with 8 bases between the two ends. The CDR3 has 12 residues. Germline values: CDR1 MNHNY, CDR2 SVGAGI (reference sequence). The sample consisted of CD4+ or CD8+ T cells sorted from blood, taken in a trial of the OX40 agonist ivuxolimab. This receptor was identified in an adult with an advanced solid tumor such as melanoma, head and neck, liver or kidney cancer. The chain uses TRBV6-6 and TRBJ1-5; D is uncertain. The chain's CDR3 is CASSYAERPQHF. Here the CDR3 DNA reads TGTGCCAGCAGTTACGCAGAACGGCCCCAGCATTTT.